The text below deals with one T cell receptor beta chain. The source of the sample is a study of blood T cell repertoires in COVID-19. Some clones are missing from TCRdb's copy, which holds only in-frame ones; the method was immunoSEQ multiplex PCR. Here the sample spans 190,000 or so clones, roughly 87% being singletons. The receptor's source is a man younger than 35 with acute COVID-19. Material: PBMCs or T cells enriched from blood (not recorded which).

This chain's CDR3 is CASSQYRTGARANEKLFF. DNA for the CDR3: TGTGCCAGCAGCCAATATCGGACAGGGGCCCGGGCTAATGAAAAACTGTTTTTT. This chain uses TRBV3-1 (or the pseudogene TRBV3-2) with TRBJ1-4; 9 positions match TRBD1. CDR1 is LGHDT and CDR2 is YNNKEL in the germline V gene (reference sequence). The J segment lost 3 bases and the V segment lost 2 bases, leaving 10 bases of the junction unmatched. There are 18 residues in the CDR3.